A single T cell receptor beta chain is shown here with its context. The entry originates in a study of identical twins. Looked up from germline, CDR1 is LNHNV and CDR2 is YYDKDF (reference sequence). Trimming took 0 bases from V and 13 from J, leaving 7 bases between them. This CDR3 is 11 amino acids long. It was template switching that added a universal primer site, and there were unique molecular identifiers on the cDNA. TCRdb recomputed calls from the 5' RACE reads with MiXCR, one row per CDR3 protein. Among 450,000 or so distinct CDR3 sequences listed, 12% to 15% were seen once. The same specimen was also included in a second study, on yellow fever vaccine responses in identical twins.

This clonotype was obtained from a woman aged 18-35 years in good health. The specimen was CD4+ T cells sorted from blood. This chain links TRBV15 with TRBJ2-1, with D unresolved. CDR3 loop: CATSRDLLQFF. CDR3 nucleotides: TGTGCCACCAGCAGAGATCTCCTCCAGTTCTTC.